The 26 T cell receptor beta chains reported below all come from one sample, sequenced in a study of cytomegalovirus exposure and HLA in healthy donors. The PCR employed 60 Vbeta primers together with 13 Jbeta primers. The assay was immunoSEQ multiplex PCR, and TCRdb's table has in-frame clones only and misses some. The sample holds some 190,000 clones; around 88% are singletons and the top ten take around 0.34%. The material sequenced was PBMCs. All receptors derive from a woman younger than 45 in good health and CMV-seronegative.

This clone was counted only a few times. V gene TRBV4-2 combines with J gene TRBJ1-1; 8 nucleotides match TRBD1. CDR3 length equals 16 residues. The trim removed 1 base at V and 2 bases at J, leaving 6 bases unmatched. The germline V gene has CDR1 LGHNA and CDR2 YNFKEQ. The CDR3, as DNA: TGTGCCAGCAGCCAAGCCTTGACAGGGGTTAACACTGAAGCTTTCTTT. It is translated as CASSQALTGVNTEAFF.

The chain is built from TRBV2 and TRBJ2-4, with unresolved D. Germline loops: CDR1 SNHLY, CDR2 FYNNEI. Trimming stripped 0 bases from V and 3 bases from J, with 12 bases between. The CDR3 sequence is 16 residues long. CDR3 amino acids: CASSEAPEGGKNIQYF. The CDR3 region has the DNA TGTGCCAGCAGTGAAGCTCCAGAAGGCGGCAAAAACATTCAGTACTTC.

The chain carries TRBV5-4 and TRBJ1-1; TRBD1 matches 10 bases. The CDR3 is 16 residues long. The V segment lost 4 bases and the J segment 3 bases; nucleotides outside the gene matches: 9. Germline CDR1 and CDR2: SGHNT and YYREEE (reference sequence). The CDR3 spells CASSPDRGRGYTEAFF. The CDR3, as DNA: TGTGCCAGCAGCCCCGACAGGGGGCGCGGGTACACTGAAGCTTTCTTT. The variable domain in full, completed from reference TRBV5-4 and TRBJ1-1, reads ETGVTQSPTHLIKTRGQQVTLRCSSQSGHNTVSWYQQALGQGPQFIFQYYREEENGRGNFPPRFSGLQFPNYSSELNVNALELDDSALYLCASSPDRGRGYTEAFFGQGTRLTVV.

V is TRBV19 and J is TRBJ2-5, with TRBD1 matching 7 bases. Trimming removed 7 bases from V and 2 bases from J; junction bases left unmatched: 10. The germline gives CDR1 LNHDA, CDR2 SQIVND (reference sequence). This CDR3 has 15 amino acids. Here the CDR3 DNA reads TGTGCCAGTACCGAACCTGGGACAGATCAAGAGACCCAGTACTTC. This codes for CASTEPGTDQETQYF. Full variable domain (rest looked up from reference TRBV19 and TRBJ2-5): DGGITQSPKYLFRKEGQNVTLSCEQNLNHDAMYWYRQDPGQGLRLIYYSQIVNDFQKGDIAEGYSVSREKKESFPLTVTSAQKNPTAFYLCASTEPGTDQETQYFGPGTRLLVL.

This clone came up once. The chain uses TRBV5-4 and TRBJ2-2, with a possible D match to TRBD2 (7 bases). Germline V gene data show CDR1 as SGHNT and CDR2 as YYREEE (reference sequence). V was shortened by 4 bases and J by 7 bases, with 23 bases between the two germline ends. The CDR3 has 17 residues. In DNA form, the CDR3 reads TGTGCCAGCAGCATGGACAGCGGGATAGTAAGGGGCGGGGAGCTGTTTTTT. It translates to CASSMDSGIVRGGELFF.

This chain connects TRBV7-6 to TRBJ2-3, with TRBD2 matching 7 bases. Germline lookup yields CDR1 SGHVS and CDR2 FNYEAQ. V shed 0 bases, J shed 6 bases, and the junction held 6 bases outside the gene matches. The CDR3 consists of 15 residues. CDR3 region: CASSLASGGGDTQYF. DNA for the CDR3: TGTGCCAGCAGCTTAGCGTCGGGAGGAGGTGATACGCAGTATTTT.

This chain uses TRBV10-3 with TRBJ2-2, with 9 bases that match TRBD1. Germline V gene lookup returns CDR1 ENHRY and CDR2 SYGVKD. This CDR3 contains 17 residues. The J segment lost 3 bases and the V segment lost 6 bases, leaving 11 bases of the junction unmatched. The CDR3 region is CAIRVTGGAADTGELFF. The CDR3 region has the DNA TGTGCCATCAGAGTAACAGGGGGCGCTGCGGACACCGGGGAGCTGTTTTTT.

This chain links TRBV19 with TRBJ2-3, with D unresolved. Between the trimmed V and J ends, which lost 8 bases and 1 base, there was a span of 10 bases. The CDR3 consists of 13 residues. Looked up from germline, CDR1 is LNHDA and CDR2 is SQIVND (reference sequence). Written as DNA, the CDR3 is TGTGCCAGTCTGCGGCCAGGCACAGATACGCAGTATTTT. Protein sequence: CASLRPGTDTQYF.

The rearrangement links TRBV28 to TRBJ2-7; 8 bases align to TRBD2. Losses at the gene ends were 6 bases for V and 4 bases for J; bases not matched to a gene: 5. The CDR3 is 13 amino acids. Germline V gene data show CDR1 as MDHEN and CDR2 as SYDVKM. CDR3 DNA: TGTGCCAGCAGAACCGGGACTAGATACGAGCAGTACTTC. Translation: CASRTGTRYEQYF.

The V and J genes are TRBV7-9 and TRBJ2-2; D ambiguous. CDR1 is SEHNR and CDR2 is FQNEAQ in the germline V gene (reference sequence). V shed 7 bases and J shed 4 bases, with 7 bases lying between them. The CDR3 extends over 12 amino acids. CDR3 DNA sequence: TGTGCCAGCACCTTCGGCACCGGGGAGCTGTTTTTT. This gives the protein CASTFGTGELFF.

The chain couples TRBV18 to TRBJ2-2, with 7 bases matching TRBD1. With V trimmed by 3 bases and J by 2 bases, 9 bases remained unmatched. Germline CDR1 is KGHSH and CDR2 is LQKENI. The CDR3 runs to 17 residues. The CDR3 loop reads CASSPGQVPLNTGELFF. The DNA of the CDR3 is TGTGCCAGCTCACCTGGACAGGTCCCCCTTAACACCGGGGAGCTGTTTTTT.

The J gene is TRBJ1-3, the V gene TRBV28; possibly TRBD1 for D (5 bases). Trimming took off 7 bases at V and 0 bases at J, with 13 bases between the two ends. CDR3 length: 15 amino acids. Per the germline V gene, CDR1 is MDHEN and CDR2 is SYDVKM. The CDR3 region has the DNA TGTGCCAGCATCTACAGGCTTAGCTCTGGAAACACCATATATTTT. It is translated as CASIYRLSSGNTIYF.

This clone appeared a single time. This CDR3 reads CASSLDYGIDGLAGDEQYF. CDR3 bases: TGTGCCAGCAGCTTAGATTATGGGATAGACGGGCTAGCGGGAGACGAGCAGTACTTC. This rearrangement joins TRBV11-3 to TRBJ2-7; 10 bases are shared with TRBD2. CDR1 SGHNT and CDR2 YENEEA come from the germline V gene. Trimming at V came to 0 bases and at J to 5 bases, leaving 16 bases not matched to a gene. This CDR3 comprises 19 residues. The whole variable domain, remainder taken from reference TRBV11-3 and TRBJ2-7, is EAGVVQSPRYKIIEKKQPVAFWCNPISGHNTLYWYLQNLGQGPELLIRYENEEAVDDSQLPKDRFSAERLKGVDSTLKIQPAELGDSAVYLCASSLDYGIDGLAGDEQYFGPGTRLTVT.

This clone came up once. The chain recombines TRBV18 with TRBJ2-5; the D gene is possibly TRBD1 (5 bases). V lost 2 bases, J lost 4 bases, and 11 bases lay in between. Per the germline V gene, CDR1 is KGHSH and CDR2 is LQKENI. This CDR3 has 14 amino acids. The CDR3 DNA is TGTGCCAGCTCACCAATAGGACATTTAGAGACCCAGTACTTC. Its protein is CASSPIGHLETQYF.

CDR3 coding DNA: TGCGCCAGCAGTCGCGACGGAGCCTACGAGCAGTACTTC. This sequence encodes CASSRDGAYEQYF. The chain couples TRBV5-1 to TRBJ2-7, with D uncertain. The CDR3 extends over 13 amino acids. The V gene lost 5 bases and the J gene lost 2 bases, with 11 bases spanning the gap. Looked up from germline, CDR1 is SGHRS and CDR2 is YFSETQ. The whole variable domain, filled in from reference TRBV5-1 and TRBJ2-7, reads KAGVTQTPRYLIKTRGQQVTLSCSPISGHRSVSWYQQTPGQGLQFLFEYFSETQRNKGNFPGRFSGRQFSNSRSEMNVSTLELGDSALYLCASSRDGAYEQYFGPGTRLTVT.

V is TRBV21-1 and J is TRBJ2-7; the D segment call TRBD1 is taken from the table without a DNA check. TRBV21-1 is termed a pseudogene. CDR3 length equals 13 residues. The CDR3 region is CASRGTESYEQYF. The CDR3 region has the DNA TGTGCCAGCAGGGGGACAGAGAGCTACGAGCAGTACTTC.

Here the CDR3 reads CASSTRTAGNTIYF. CDR3 bases: TGTGCCAGCAGCACACGGACAGCTGGAAACACCATATATTTT. The chain recombines TRBV7-9 with TRBJ1-3; weak D call: TRBD1 (6 bases). The V gene lost 5 bases and the J gene lost 2 bases, with 10 bases spanning the gap. Germline V CDR1 and CDR2: SEHNR, FQNEAQ (reference sequence). There are 14 residues in the CDR3.

V and J are TRBV28 and TRBJ2-2; 11 bases fit TRBD1. Germline-derived CDR1 and CDR2 are MDHEN and SYDVKM. The V and J ends lost 5 bases and 7 bases, in that order; junction bases with no gene match: 6. The CDR3 is 15 residues long. This CDR3 reads CASSPGQGENGELFF. The CDR3 coding sequence is TGTGCCAGCAGTCCGGGACAGGGGGAGAACGGGGAGCTGTTTTTT.

The chain combines TRBV5-1 with TRBJ2-1; 8 nucleotides match TRBD2. The CDR3 consists of 14 residues. The V and J ends lost 4 bases and 9 bases, in that order; junction bases with no gene match: 9. Germline CDR1 reads SGHRS; CDR2 reads YFSETQ. The CDR3 here is CASSPGTRPIEQFF. Written as DNA, the CDR3 is TGCGCCAGCAGCCCAGGGACTAGACCGATTGAGCAGTTCTTC.

The rearrangement uses TRBV28 and TRBJ2-4; 9 nucleotides line up with TRBD2. Germline-derived CDR1 and CDR2 are MDHEN and SYDVKM. The trim removed 3 bases at V and 0 bases at J, leaving 9 bases unmatched. The CDR3 loop spans 18 amino acids. The CDR3 sequence is CASSLWRAGGLAKNIQYF. In DNA form, the CDR3 reads TGTGCCAGCAGTTTGTGGAGAGCGGGAGGCTTAGCCAAAAACATTCAGTACTTC.

The V and J genes are TRBV27 and TRBJ2-1, with D possibly TRBD2 on 7 matching bases. Germline loops: CDR1 MNHEY, CDR2 SMNVEV (reference sequence). The V gene lost 7 bases and the J gene lost 1 base, with 14 bases spanning the gap. The CDR3 totals 15 residues. The CDR3 sequence: CASTEGGASYNEQFF. The CDR3 DNA reads as TGTGCCAGCACTGAAGGGGGGGCTTCCTACAATGAGCAGTTCTTC.

J is TRBJ1-2 and V is TRBV9; D is unresolved. The CDR3 extends over 14 amino acids. The V gene's germline CDR1 is SGDLS and CDR2 YYNGEE. Deletions cut 4 bases from V and 4 bases from J, with 14 bases between. CDR3 sequence reads: CASSPMRESYGYTF. The DNA for the CDR3 is TGTGCCAGCAGCCCAATGAGGGAAAGCTATGGCTACACCTTC.

J is TRBJ1-1 and V is TRBV5-1; possible D gene TRBD1, 6 bases. This CDR3 has 14 amino acids. From germline, CDR1 is SGHRS and CDR2 YFSETQ. The V end was cut by 6 bases, the J end by 3 bases, with 15 bases between. The CDR3 nucleotides read TGCGCCAGCAACTACAAGGACAGCTACACTGAAGCTTTCTTT. Residues: CASNYKDSYTEAFF.

This chain joins TRBV9 and TRBJ2-7; possible D gene TRBD2, 6 bases. Trimming cost V 4 bases and J 6 bases, with 17 bases left between them. This CDR3 contains 14 residues. Germline loops: CDR1 SGDLS, CDR2 YYNGEE. CDR3 in DNA: TGTGCCAGCAGCCCTATAACCGGGGGACGCGAGCAGTACTTC. This translates into CASSPITGGREQYF.

V is TRBV10-1 and J is TRBJ2-1; D possibly corresponds to TRBD1 (5 bases). Germline-derived CDR1 and CDR2 are WNHNN and SYGVQD (reference sequence). There are 15 residues in the CDR3. Trimming shortened V by 6 bases and J by 5 bases, and 17 bases separated the two germline ends. This chain's CDR3 is CASSLSRGYDNEQFF. CDR3 DNA: TGCGCCAGCAGCCTCTCTAGGGGTTACGACAATGAGCAGTTCTTC.

This chain uses TRBV29-1 with TRBJ2-1, with D possibly matching TRBD2 (5 bases). The CDR3 spans 13 residues. V lost 5 bases and J lost 4, with 12 bases in between. Germline lookup yields CDR1 SQVTM and CDR2 ANQGSEA. The CDR3 DNA reads TGCAGCGTTTTTGGAGGAGTTTACAATGAGCAGTTCTTC. Protein product: CSVFGGVYNEQFF.